Shown below are 13 T cell receptor beta chains from a single sample sequenced in a study of shared T cell receptors in the human thymus. Method: immunoSEQ multiplex PCR; TCRdb's copy keeps in-frame clones and lacks some. The table includes over 60,000 clones, about 96% detected once. The sequencing sample was made of thymocytes. The receptors stem from a human donor.

The V and J genes are TRBV5-1 and TRBJ2-2; 8 positions agree with TRBD1. The CDR3 sequence is 19 residues long. V shed 3 bases and J 1 base; nucleotides not matched to a gene: 14. The V gene's germline CDR1 is SGHRS and CDR2 YFSETQ. The CDR3 bases are TGCGCCAGCAGCTCGGAACCGGGACAGGAATGGTTGAACACCGGGGAGCTGTTTTTT. This sequence encodes CASSSEPGQEWLNTGELFF.

This chain connects TRBV19 to TRBJ1-5, with 7 bases fitting TRBD1. There are 20 residues in the CDR3. J gave up 8 bases and V 3 bases, and 25 bases lay outside the gene matches. The germline CDR1 and CDR2 sequences are LNHDA and SQIVND (reference sequence). The CDR3 protein is CASSIFWFGPGQPSDKPQHF. For the CDR3, the DNA is TGTGCCAGTAGTATTTTTTGGTTTGGTCCGGGACAGCCGTCGGACAAGCCCCAGCATTTT. Supplemented by reference TRBV19 and TRBJ1-5, the full variable domain reads DGGITQSPKYLFRKEGQNVTLSCEQNLNHDAMYWYRQDPGQGLRLIYYSQIVNDFQKGDIAEGYSVSREKKESFPLTVTSAQKNPTAFYLCASSIFWFGPGQPSDKPQHFGDGTRLSIL.

The genes are TRBV5-8 and TRBJ2-1, with a tentative D call TRBD2 (5 bases). This CDR3 comprises 12 residues. Trimming pared 0 bases from V and 12 bases from J, leaving 10 bases between. Germline V lookup: CDR1 SGHTS, CDR2 YDEGEE. The CDR3 spells CASSLAPSWQFF. In nucleotides, the CDR3 is TGTGCCAGCAGCTTGGCCCCTAGCTGGCAGTTCTTC.

The gene calls are TRBV19 and TRBJ1-1, with 9 bases that match TRBD1. From germline, CDR1 is LNHDA and CDR2 SQIVND (reference sequence). CDR3 size: 16 residues. Trimming took 3 bases from V and 1 from J; bases not matched to a gene: 6. CDR3 nucleotide sequence: TGTGCCAGTAGTATTGCGGGGGGACAGGGGAACACTGAAGCTTTCTTT. Translation: CASSIAGGQGNTEAFF.

The J gene is TRBJ2-7, the V gene TRBV2; the D gene is possibly TRBD1 (6 bases). CDR1 SNHLY and CDR2 FYNNEI come from the germline V gene. Between the trimmed V and J ends, which lost 6 bases and 3 bases, there was a span of 15 bases. The CDR3 has 14 amino acids. The chain's CDR3 is CASRADSPYYEQYF. The CDR3 coding sequence is TGTGCCAGCAGGGCGGACAGCCCTTACTACGAGCAGTACTTC.

This chain connects TRBV11-2 to TRBJ1-3, with 7 bases lining up with TRBD1. Germline lookup yields CDR1 SGHAT and CDR2 FQNNGV. After removal of 6 bases from V and 3 bases from J, the junction contained 11 bases not matched to a gene. CDR3 length equals 16 residues. In DNA, the CDR3 is TGTGCCAGCAGTTCCCTCGTGGCAGGGGGTGGAAACACCATATATTTT. Translating it yields CASSSLVAGGGNTIYF.

This sequence joins TRBV15 and TRBJ1-3; tentatively, D is TRBD1 (6 bases). V gave up 0 bases and J gave up 3 bases, with 12 bases separating them. This CDR3 contains 16 residues. Germline V gene data show CDR1 as LNHNV and CDR2 as YYDKDF (reference sequence). CDR3 sequence: CATSRDIGGCGNTIYF. As DNA, the CDR3 is TGTGCCACCAGCAGAGATATCGGGGGCTGTGGAAACACCATATATTTT.

Worth noting for this clone: One end of the junction is discordant with germline, which a read error may explain. V usage is TRBV10-3 and J usage is TRBJ1-6, with D possibly matching TRBD1 (6 bases). The germline gives CDR1 ENHRY, CDR2 SYGVKD. This CDR3 region has 19 residues. The CDR3 DNA reads TGTGCCATCAGTGAGTCACCAGGGGAGTTCTATTCCTATAATTCACCCCGCCACTTT. Translated: CAISESPGEFYSYNSPRHF.

The V call is TRBV10-3, the J call TRBJ1-5; D is uncertain. This CDR3 has 17 residues. V shed 5 bases and J shed 4 bases, with 21 bases lying between them. Germline V gene sequence: CDR1 ENHRY, CDR2 SYGVKD. For the CDR3, the DNA is TGTGCCATCAGTCCCGATAGGAGGTCTAACGGGAATCAGCCCCAGCATTTT. It encodes CAISPDRRSNGNQPQHF.

J is TRBJ2-1 and V is TRBV5-1, with D perhaps TRBD1 (6 bases). Trimming shortened V by 0 bases and J by 1 base, and 14 bases separated the two germline ends. Germline lookup yields CDR1 SGHRS and CDR2 YFSETQ. The CDR3 contains 17 residues. The chain's CDR3 is CASSLGGQHQSYNEQFF. CDR3 coding DNA: TGCGCCAGCAGCTTGGGCGGACAGCATCAATCCTACAATGAGCAGTTCTTC. Combining the CDR3 with reference TRBV5-1 and TRBJ2-1 gives the whole variable domain KAGVTQTPRYLIKTRGQQVTLSCSPISGHRSVSWYQQTPGQGLQFLFEYFSETQRNKGNFPGRFSGRQFSNSRSEMNVSTLELGDSALYLCASSLGGQHQSYNEQFFGPGTRLTVL.

The DNA for the CDR3 is TGTGCCAGCAGTGCTTGGCAGGAGAACTACGAGCAGTACTTC. Its protein product is CASSAWQENYEQYF. The chain joins TRBV2 to TRBJ2-7; no firm D call. The length of the CDR3 is 14 residues. Deletions cut 4 bases from V and 3 bases from J, with 13 bases between. CDR1 is SNHLY, CDR2 FYNNEI, per germline.

This sequence joins TRBV5-6 and TRBJ2-1; TRBD1 aligns across 7 bases. V lost 2 bases to trimming and J lost 4 bases; unmatched junction nucleotides: 6. The germline V gene has CDR1 SGHDT and CDR2 YYEEEE. This CDR3 contains 15 residues. CDR3 amino acids: CASSLPGQIYNEQFF. The DNA of the CDR3 is TGTGCCAGCAGCTTACCGGGACAGATTTACAATGAGCAGTTCTTC.

The rearrangement uses TRBV6-4 and TRBJ1-2, with TRBD1 matching over 7 bases. With V trimmed by 6 bases and J by 6 bases, 13 bases remained unmatched. This CDR3 comprises 15 residues. Per germline, CDR1 MRHNA and CDR2 SNTAGT. The CDR3 spells CASSRGTASGDGYTF. The CDR3 DNA reads as TGTGCCAGCAGCAGGGGGACTGCCTCGGGTGATGGCTACACCTTC.